Below are 25 T cell receptor beta chains sequenced from a single sample in a study of blood T cell repertoires in COVID-19. Data came from immunoSEQ multiplex PCR; TCRdb stores just in-frame clones and leaves some out. The sample lists just over 15,000 clones, 65% to 85% seen once, with 15% to 20% in the top ten. The specimen sequenced was peripheral blood. These receptors came from a human donor in a cohort sampled during active COVID-19.

In this sample, this clone is medium-sized. The J gene is TRBJ1-5, the V gene TRBV2; 7 bases are shared with TRBD1. The trim removed 0 bases at V and 7 bases at J, leaving 6 bases unmatched. CDR1 and CDR2 (germline): SNHLY, FYNNEI. The CDR3 runs to 15 residues. The CDR3 loop is CASSEAGGAEQPQHF. The CDR3, as DNA: TGTGCCAGCAGTGAAGCAGGGGGCGCAGAACAGCCCCAGCATTTT.

A few counts support this clone. The rearrangement uses TRBV2 and TRBJ1-4; the D gene is possibly TRBD1 (5 bases). Trimming removed 7 bases at V and 8 bases at J, with 20 bases between. Germline assignment: CDR1 SNHLY and CDR2 FYNNEI. The CDR3 is 15 amino acids. This CDR3 reads CASIDSTASGEKLFF. The CDR3 bases are TGTGCCAGCATTGACTCGACAGCCTCGGGCGAAAAACTGTTTTTT.

The rearrangement joins TRBV18 to TRBJ1-1, with a tentative D call TRBD1 (5 bases). Germline loops: CDR1 KGHSH, CDR2 LQKENI. The CDR3 spans 13 residues. Trimming removed 6 bases at V and 4 bases at J, with 12 bases between. CDR3: CASSKAGGTEAFF. The CDR3 DNA is TGTGCCAGCTCTAAGGCGGGGGGCACTGAAGCTTTCTTT.

This clone was seen more than once but under ten times. This sequence joins TRBV7-9 and TRBJ1-2; D perhaps matches TRBD1 (6 bases). Deletions cut 5 bases from V and 2 bases from J, with 12 bases between. The germline CDR1 and CDR2 sequences are SEHNR and FQNEAQ (reference sequence). The length of the CDR3 is 14 residues. CDR3 DNA: TGTGCCAGCAGCACCCTTACAGGGAACTATGGCTACACCTTC. Amino acids: CASSTLTGNYGYTF. Drawing the rest from reference TRBV7-9 and TRBJ1-2, the complete variable domain is DTGVSQNPRHKITKRGQNVTFRCDPISEHNRLYWYRQTLGQGPEFLTYFQNEAQLEKSRLLSDRFSAERPKGSFSTLEIQRTEQGDSAMYLCASSTLTGNYGYTFGSGTRLTVV.

This rearrangement joins TRBV6-2 or TRBV6-3 to TRBJ1-2; maybe TRBD1 (6 bases). The CDR3 loop spans 13 amino acids. The V end lost 6 bases, the J end lost 7 bases, and 15 bases lay between the germline ends. Germline CDR1 MNHEY, CDR2 SVGEGT. The CDR3 region has the DNA TGTGCCAGCAGCCTCCAGGGGATGAGTGGCTACACCTTC. It encodes CASSLQGMSGYTF.

The V gene is TRBV24-1, the J gene TRBJ1-2, with 10 bases aligning to TRBD1. CDR1 and CDR2 (germline): KGHDR, SFDVKD. V was clipped by 3 bases and J by 8 bases; unmatched bases: 8. CDR3 length: 15 residues. In DNA form, the CDR3 reads TGTGCCACCAGTGATGCCGGGACAGGGGAGGGCGGCTACACCTTC. Translated: CATSDAGTGEGGYTF.

This chain connects TRBV30 to TRBJ2-3; 11 bases are a match to TRBD2. CDR1 and CDR2 from the germline V gene are GTSNPN and SVGIG (reference sequence). J was trimmed by 6 bases and V by 2 bases; bases with no gene match: 7. The CDR3 consists of 15 residues. The CDR3 protein is CAWSIASGGRDTQYF. For the CDR3, the DNA is TGTGCCTGGAGTATCGCTAGCGGGGGGCGGGATACGCAGTATTTT. Combining the CDR3 with reference TRBV30 and TRBJ2-3 gives the whole variable domain SQTIHQWPATLVQPVGSPLSLECTVEGTSNPNLYWYRQAAGRGLQLLFYSVGIGQISSEVPQNLSASRPQDRQFILSSKKLLLSDSGFYLCAWSIASGGRDTQYFGPGTRLTVL.

This chain uses TRBV10-1 with TRBJ2-3, with TRBD2 matching 11 bases. The junction had 11 bases not matched to a gene; V was cut back by 4 bases and J by 5 bases. Germline CDR1 reads WNHNN; CDR2 reads SYGVQD (reference sequence). This CDR3 comprises 17 residues. CDR3 coding DNA: TGCGCCAGCAGTGGTCTAGCGGGAGGAAGGTTAGGAGATACGCAGTATTTT. This translates into CASSGLAGGRLGDTQYF.

The rearrangement links TRBV2 to TRBJ2-5; possible D gene TRBD2, 5 bases. Germline CDR1 is SNHLY and CDR2 is FYNNEI. V lost 4 bases, J lost 7 bases, and 13 bases lay in between. CDR3 length: 13 amino acids. The CDR3 sequence is CASSGVGEWTQYF. The CDR3 region has the DNA TGTGCCAGCAGTGGTGTCGGGGAGTGGACCCAGTACTTC. Full variable domain (remainder filled in from reference TRBV2 and TRBJ2-5): EPEVTQTPSHQVTQMGQEVILRCVPISNHLYFYWYRQILGQKVEFLVSFYNNEISEKSEIFDDQFSVERPDGSNFTLKIRSTKLEDSAMYFCASSGVGEWTQYFGPGTRLLVL.

The chain has TRBV29-1 and TRBJ2-7, with 10 bases identical to TRBD2. V lost 3 bases and J lost 11; bases outside the gene matches: 7. Looked up from germline, CDR1 is SQVTM and CDR2 is ANQGSEA. This CDR3 comprises 12 residues. The CDR3 DNA is TGCAGCGTTGAGGATAGCGGGAGGAGAAAGTACTTC. The encoded protein is CSVEDSGRRKYF.

The J gene is TRBJ2-3, the V gene TRBV27; 8 positions match TRBD2. The CDR3 is 15 amino acids. V shed 2 bases and J 3 bases; nucleotides not matched to a gene: 4. Germline CDR1 and CDR2: MNHEY and SMNVEV (reference sequence). CDR3 nucleotide sequence: TGTGCCAGCAGTTTACTGCCTAGCGGGACAGATACGCAGTATTTT. It is translated as CASSLLPSGTDTQYF.

The sample holds a few counts of this clone. This chain links TRBV18 with TRBJ1-1; D perhaps matches TRBD1 (5 bases). CDR3 length equals 13 residues. The germline CDR1 and CDR2 sequences are KGHSH and LQKENI. Trimming cost V 5 bases and J 2 bases, with 9 bases left between them. The CDR3: CASSIGTNTEAFF. The DNA for the CDR3 is TGTGCCAGCTCAATCGGGACTAACACTGAAGCTTTCTTT. The whole variable domain, filled in from reference TRBV18 and TRBJ1-1, reads NAGVMQNPRHLVRRRGQEARLRCSPMKGHSHVYWYRQLPEEGLKFMVYLQKENIIDESGMPKERFSAEFPKEGPSILRIQQVVRGDSAAYFCASSIGTNTEAFFGQGTRLTVV.

This sequence joins TRBV5-6 and TRBJ2-7; D may be TRBD1 (6 bases). CDR3 length: 16 residues. Germline V gives CDR1 SGHDT, CDR2 YYEEEE. The V gene lost 3 bases and the J gene lost 0 bases, with 16 bases spanning the gap. The CDR3 sequence: CASSSWGPTASYEQYF. In nucleotides, the CDR3 is TGTGCCAGCAGCTCTTGGGGGCCGACAGCCTCCTACGAGCAGTACTTC.

The V call is TRBV19, the J call TRBJ2-7; 12 nucleotides line up with TRBD2. The CDR3 has 17 amino acids. Per the germline V gene, CDR1 is LNHDA and CDR2 is SQIVND (reference sequence). Germline trimming cut 3 bases from V and 3 bases from J; bases unmatched to any gene: 9. Here the CDR3 reads CASSIGAGTSGFYEQYF. In nucleotides, the CDR3 is TGTGCCAGTAGTATCGGTGCCGGGACTAGCGGGTTCTACGAGCAGTACTTC.

The chain uses TRBV12-3 or TRBV12-4 and TRBJ1-4; D is ambiguous. The CDR3 consists of 13 residues. Trimming removed 8 bases at V and 7 bases at J, with 14 bases between. CDR3 nucleotides: TGTGCCAGCTCTACTCTGGAGGGTGAAAAACTGTTTTTT. This sequence encodes CASSTLEGEKLFF.

The gene calls are TRBV7-2 and TRBJ2-1, with a tentative D call TRBD2 (6 bases). The CDR3 sequence is 14 residues long. V lost 5 bases, J lost 5 bases, and 13 bases lay in between. Looked up from germline, CDR1 is SGHTA and CDR2 is FQGNSA. CDR3 coding DNA: TGTGCCAGCAGCGGAGCGTTAGCGGACAATGAGCAGTTCTTC. Its protein is CASSGALADNEQFF.

This chain's CDR3 is CASSLIPPVEGAGSPLHF. For the CDR3, the DNA is TGTGCCAGCAGTTTAATCCCCCCGGTTGAGGGGGCAGGATCACCCCTCCACTTT. V gene TRBV27 combines with J gene TRBJ1-6, with TRBD1 matching 7 bases. The CDR3 loop spans 18 amino acids. Per the germline V gene, CDR1 is MNHEY and CDR2 is SMNVEV (reference sequence). The J segment lost 10 bases and the V segment lost 2 bases, leaving 17 bases of the junction unmatched.

J is TRBJ1-2 and V is TRBV7-2; maybe TRBD1 (5 bases). The germline V and J ends were trimmed by 5 bases and 4 bases, with 20 bases remaining between them. Germline V CDR1 and CDR2: SGHTA, FQGNSA. The CDR3 loop spans 16 amino acids. The CDR3 DNA is TGTGCCAGCAGCCCGACCGGGCCCTTTACAGGCTATGGCTACACCTTC. Translation gives CASSPTGPFTGYGYTF.

The chain has TRBV9 and TRBJ1-2; the match to TRBD1 covers 7 bases. CDR1 and CDR2 (germline): SGDLS, YYNGEE. J gave up 8 bases and V 0 bases, and 7 bases lay outside the gene matches. CDR3 length: 14 residues. CDR3 in DNA: TGTGCCAGCAGCGTAGAACAGGGGCTTGGGGGCTACACCTTC. Encoded protein: CASSVEQGLGGYTF.

The CDR3 spells CASNTNPLLAGGEEQYF. Here the CDR3 DNA reads TGTGCCAGCAACACCAATCCCCTGCTAGCGGGAGGTGAAGAGCAGTACTTC. The chain carries TRBV28 and TRBJ2-7; TRBD2 aligns across 11 bases. The V and J ends lost 7 bases and 7 bases, in that order; junction bases with no gene match: 18. CDR1 and CDR2 from the germline V gene are MDHEN and SYDVKM. The CDR3 sequence is 17 residues long.

The V and J genes are TRBV13 and TRBJ1-2; no reliable D call. The CDR3 spans 13 residues. Trimming removed 8 bases from V and 2 bases from J, with 12 bases in between. Germline V lookup: CDR1 PRHDT, CDR2 FYEKMQ (reference sequence). The CDR3 spells CASRGAVNYGYTF. The DNA for the CDR3 is TGTGCCAGCCGAGGCGCGGTAAACTATGGCTACACCTTC.

This clone was counted between two and nine times. The chain recombines TRBV6-6 with TRBJ1-4; the D is unclear. Germline V gene data show CDR1 as MNHNY and CDR2 as SVGAGI (reference sequence). The CDR3 length is 12 residues. Trimming shortened V by 8 bases and J by 8 bases, and 12 bases separated the two germline ends. This CDR3 is CASRGKGEKLFF. CDR3 bases: TGTGCCAGCCGGGGAAAAGGGGAAAAACTGTTTTTT.

J is TRBJ2-7 and V is TRBV21-1; TRBD1, as called in the table, went unchecked against the DNA. TRBV21-1 is deemed a pseudogene. The CDR3 length is 18 residues. CDR3 residues: CASSKRSSRTGGSYEQYF. The CDR3, as DNA: TGTGCCAGCAGCAAAAGGTCCTCGAGGACAGGGGGCTCCTACGAGCAGTACTTC.

The rearrangement links TRBV5-6 to TRBJ1-5; D call uncertain. CDR3 length equals 15 residues. Trimming removed 2 bases at V and 2 bases at J, with 11 bases between. Germline CDR1 SGHDT, CDR2 YYEEEE. DNA for the CDR3: TGTGCCAGCAGCTTTTCGGGGAGAGGCAATCAGCCCCAGCATTTT. Protein product: CASSFSGRGNQPQHF.

V is TRBV1 and J is TRBJ2-2; the table's D call, TRBD2, was not checked against the DNA. TRBV1 is assigned pseudogene status. The CDR3 has 17 residues. The CDR3 loop is CTSSPRLAGGNTGELFF. In nucleotides, the CDR3 is TGCACCAGCAGCCCAAGACTAGCGGGGGGGAACACCGGGGAGCTGTTTTTT.